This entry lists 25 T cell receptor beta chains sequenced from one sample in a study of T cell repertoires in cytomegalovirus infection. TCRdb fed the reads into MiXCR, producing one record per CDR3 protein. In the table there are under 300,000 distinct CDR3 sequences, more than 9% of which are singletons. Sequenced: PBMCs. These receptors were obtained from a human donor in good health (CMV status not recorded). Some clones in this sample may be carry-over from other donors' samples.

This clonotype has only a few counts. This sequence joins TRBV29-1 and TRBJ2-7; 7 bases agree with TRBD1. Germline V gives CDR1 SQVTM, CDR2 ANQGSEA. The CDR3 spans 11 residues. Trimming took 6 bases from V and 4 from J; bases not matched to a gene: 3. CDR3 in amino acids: CSVKQGYEQYF. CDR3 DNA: TGCAGCGTAAAACAGGGGTACGAGCAGTACTTC.

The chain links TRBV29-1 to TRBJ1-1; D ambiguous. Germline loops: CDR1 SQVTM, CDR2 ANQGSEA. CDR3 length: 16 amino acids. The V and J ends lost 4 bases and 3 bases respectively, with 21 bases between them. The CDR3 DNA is TGCAGCGTTGCGTTTCTTGGGTCCCCCGAGGACACTGAAGCTTTCTTT. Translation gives CSVAFLGSPEDTEAFF.

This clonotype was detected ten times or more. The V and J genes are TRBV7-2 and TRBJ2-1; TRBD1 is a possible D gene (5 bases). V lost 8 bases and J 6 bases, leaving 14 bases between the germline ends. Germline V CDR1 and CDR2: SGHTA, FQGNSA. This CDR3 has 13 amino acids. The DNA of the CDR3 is TGTGCCAGCGGGGCCTCAAATCCCAATGAGCAGTTCTTC. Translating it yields CASGASNPNEQFF.

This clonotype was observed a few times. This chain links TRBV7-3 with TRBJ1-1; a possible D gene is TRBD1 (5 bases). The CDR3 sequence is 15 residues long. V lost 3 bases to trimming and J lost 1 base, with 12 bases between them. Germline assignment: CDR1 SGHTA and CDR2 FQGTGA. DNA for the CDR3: TGTGCCAGCAGCTTGGACGGGGCCTCGAACACTGAAGCTTTCTTT. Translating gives CASSLDGASNTEAFF. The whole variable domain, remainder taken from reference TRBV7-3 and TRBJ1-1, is GAGVSQTPSNKVTEKGKYVELRCDPISGHTALYWYRQSLGQGPEFLIYFQGTGAADDSGLPNDRFFAVRPEGSVSTLKIQRTERGDSAVYLCASSLDGASNTEAFFGQGTRLTVV.

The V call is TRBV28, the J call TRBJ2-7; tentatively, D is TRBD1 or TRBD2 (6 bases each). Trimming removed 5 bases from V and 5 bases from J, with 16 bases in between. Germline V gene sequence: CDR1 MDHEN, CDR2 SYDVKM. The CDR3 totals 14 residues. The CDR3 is CASSTGTAGHEQYF. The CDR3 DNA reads TGTGCCAGCAGTACAGGGACGGCGGGGCACGAGCAGTACTTC.

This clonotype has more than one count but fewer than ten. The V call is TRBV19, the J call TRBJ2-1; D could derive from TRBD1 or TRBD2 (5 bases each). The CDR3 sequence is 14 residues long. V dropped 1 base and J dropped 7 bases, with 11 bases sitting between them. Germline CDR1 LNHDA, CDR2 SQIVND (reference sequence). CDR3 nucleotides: TGTGCCAGTAGTATAGGCACTAGGGGTAATGAGCAGTTCTTC. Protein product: CASSIGTRGNEQFF.

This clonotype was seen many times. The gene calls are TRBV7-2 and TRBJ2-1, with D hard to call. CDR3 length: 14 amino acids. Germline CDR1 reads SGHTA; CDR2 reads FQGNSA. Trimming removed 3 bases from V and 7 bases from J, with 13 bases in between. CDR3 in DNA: TGTGCCAGCAGCTTTACGCCCTCTCTTAATGAGCAGTTCTTC. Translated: CASSFTPSLNEQFF. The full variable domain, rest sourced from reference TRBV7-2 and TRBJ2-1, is GAGVSQSPSNKVTEKGKDVELRCDPISGHTALYWYRQSLGQGLEFLIYFQGNSAPDKSGLPSDRFSAERTGGSVSTLTIQRTQQEDSAVYLCASSFTPSLNEQFFGPGTRLTVL.

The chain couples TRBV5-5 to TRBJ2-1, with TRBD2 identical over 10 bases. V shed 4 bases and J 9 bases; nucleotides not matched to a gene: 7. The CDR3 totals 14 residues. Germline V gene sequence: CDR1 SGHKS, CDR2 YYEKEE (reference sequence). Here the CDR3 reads CASSGSGGSLEQFF. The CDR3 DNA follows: TGTGCCAGCAGCGGTAGCGGGGGGTCTCTTGAGCAGTTCTTC. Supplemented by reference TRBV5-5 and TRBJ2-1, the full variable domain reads DAGVTQSPTHLIKTRGQQVTLRCSPISGHKSVSWYQQVLGQGPQFIFQYYEKEERGRGNFPDRFSARQFPNYSSELNVNALLLGDSALYLCASSGSGGSLEQFFGPGTRLTVL.

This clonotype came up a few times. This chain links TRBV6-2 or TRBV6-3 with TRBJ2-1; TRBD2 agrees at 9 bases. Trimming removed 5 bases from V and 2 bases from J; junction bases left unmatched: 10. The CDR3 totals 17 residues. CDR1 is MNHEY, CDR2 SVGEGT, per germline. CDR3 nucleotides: TGTGCCAGCAGTCTTCCTAGCGGGATCGGCGCCTACAATGAGCAGTTCTTC. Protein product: CASSLPSGIGAYNEQFF.

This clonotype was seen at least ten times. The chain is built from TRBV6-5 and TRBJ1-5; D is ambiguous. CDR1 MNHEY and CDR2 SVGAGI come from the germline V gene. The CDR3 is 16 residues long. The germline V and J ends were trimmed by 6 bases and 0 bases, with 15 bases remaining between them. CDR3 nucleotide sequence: TGTGCCAGCAGCCCTCAACACCACAATAGCAATCAGCCCCAGCATTTT. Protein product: CASSPQHHNSNQPQHF.

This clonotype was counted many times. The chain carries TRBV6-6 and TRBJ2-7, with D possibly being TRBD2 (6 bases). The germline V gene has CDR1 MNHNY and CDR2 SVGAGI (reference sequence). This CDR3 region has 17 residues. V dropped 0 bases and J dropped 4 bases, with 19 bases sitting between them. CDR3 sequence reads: CASSYSRRGGMLYEQYF. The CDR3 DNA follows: TGTGCCAGCAGTTACTCGAGGCGGGGCGGTATGTTGTACGAGCAGTACTTC.

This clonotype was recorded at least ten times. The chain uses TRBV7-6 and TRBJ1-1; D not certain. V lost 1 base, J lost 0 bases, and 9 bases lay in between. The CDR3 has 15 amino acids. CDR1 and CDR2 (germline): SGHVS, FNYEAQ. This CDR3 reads CASSLDASMNTEAFF. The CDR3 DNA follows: TGTGCCAGCAGCTTAGATGCCAGTATGAACACTGAAGCTTTCTTT.

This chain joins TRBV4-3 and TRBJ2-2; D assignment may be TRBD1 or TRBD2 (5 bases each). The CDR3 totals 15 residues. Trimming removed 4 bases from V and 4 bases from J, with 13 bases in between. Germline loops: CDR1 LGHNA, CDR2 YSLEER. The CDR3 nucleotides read TGCGCCAGCAGCCCGGGGCCCGGAATCACCGGGGAGCTGTTTTTT. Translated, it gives CASSPGPGITGELFF.

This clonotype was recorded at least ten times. CDR3 protein: CSARGSYQETQYF. For the CDR3, the DNA is TGCAGTGCTAGAGGGTCCTACCAAGAGACCCAGTACTTC. This sequence joins TRBV20-1 and TRBJ2-5; no reliable D call. This CDR3 spans 13 amino acids. V lost 1 base and J lost 0, with 6 bases in between. The germline gives CDR1 DFQATT, CDR2 SNEGSKA (reference sequence).

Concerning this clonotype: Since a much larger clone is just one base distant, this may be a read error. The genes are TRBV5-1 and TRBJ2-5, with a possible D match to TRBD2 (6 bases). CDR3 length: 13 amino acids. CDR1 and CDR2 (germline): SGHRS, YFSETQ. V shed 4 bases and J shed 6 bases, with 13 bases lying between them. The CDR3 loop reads CASSAGPGQTQYF. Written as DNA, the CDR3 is TGCGCCAGCAGCGCGGGACCGGGCCAGACCCAGTACTTC.

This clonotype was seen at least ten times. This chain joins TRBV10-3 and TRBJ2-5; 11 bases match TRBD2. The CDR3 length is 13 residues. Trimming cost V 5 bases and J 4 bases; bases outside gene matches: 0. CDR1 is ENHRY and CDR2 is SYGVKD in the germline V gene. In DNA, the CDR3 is TGTGCCATCAGTACTAGCGGGGGAGAGACCCAGTACTTC. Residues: CAISTSGGETQYF.

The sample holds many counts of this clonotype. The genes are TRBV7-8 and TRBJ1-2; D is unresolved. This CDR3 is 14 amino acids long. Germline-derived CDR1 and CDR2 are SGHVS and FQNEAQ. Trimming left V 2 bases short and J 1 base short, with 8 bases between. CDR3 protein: CASSLSHYNYGYTF. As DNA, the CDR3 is TGTGCCAGCAGCTTATCCCATTATAACTATGGCTACACCTTC.

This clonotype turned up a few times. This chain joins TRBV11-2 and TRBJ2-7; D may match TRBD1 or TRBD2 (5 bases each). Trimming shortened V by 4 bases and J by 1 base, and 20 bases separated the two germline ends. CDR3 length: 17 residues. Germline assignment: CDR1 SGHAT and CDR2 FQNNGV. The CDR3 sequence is CASSSLTGTRRSYEQYF. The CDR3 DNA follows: TGTGCCAGCAGCTCCTTGACCGGGACCCGGAGGTCCTACGAGCAGTACTTC.

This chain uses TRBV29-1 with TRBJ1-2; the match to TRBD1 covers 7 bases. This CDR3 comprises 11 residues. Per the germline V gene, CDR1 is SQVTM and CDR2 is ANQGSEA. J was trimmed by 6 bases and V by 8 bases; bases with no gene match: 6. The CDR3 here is CSTSGTDGYTF. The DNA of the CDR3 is TGCAGCACCTCCGGGACAGATGGCTACACCTTC.

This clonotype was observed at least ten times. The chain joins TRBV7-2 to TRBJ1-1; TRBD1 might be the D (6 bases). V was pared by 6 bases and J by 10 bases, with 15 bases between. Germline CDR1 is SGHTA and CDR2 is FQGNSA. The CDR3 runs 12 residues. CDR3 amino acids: CASRLDSVGAFF. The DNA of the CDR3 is TGTGCCAGCAGGTTGGACAGTGTGGGAGCTTTCTTT.

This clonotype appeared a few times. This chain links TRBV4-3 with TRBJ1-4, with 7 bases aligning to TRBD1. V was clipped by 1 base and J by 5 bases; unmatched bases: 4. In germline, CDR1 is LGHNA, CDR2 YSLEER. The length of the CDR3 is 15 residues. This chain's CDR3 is CASSQARQGNEKLFF. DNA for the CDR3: TGCGCCAGCAGCCAAGCCCGACAGGGCAATGAAAAACTGTTTTTT.

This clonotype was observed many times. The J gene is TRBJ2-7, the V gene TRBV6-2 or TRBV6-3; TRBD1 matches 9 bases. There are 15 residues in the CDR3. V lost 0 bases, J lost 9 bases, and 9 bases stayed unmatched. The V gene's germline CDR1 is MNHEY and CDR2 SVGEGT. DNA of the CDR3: TGTGCCAGCAGTTACTCAGGACAGGGGAAGACACGGCAGTACTTC. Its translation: CASSYSGQGKTRQYF.

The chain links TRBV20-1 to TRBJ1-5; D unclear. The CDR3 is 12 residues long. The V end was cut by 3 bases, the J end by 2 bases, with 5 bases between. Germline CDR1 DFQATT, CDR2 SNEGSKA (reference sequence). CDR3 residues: CSASMRNQPQHF. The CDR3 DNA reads TGCAGTGCTAGTATGCGCAATCAGCCCCAGCATTTT.

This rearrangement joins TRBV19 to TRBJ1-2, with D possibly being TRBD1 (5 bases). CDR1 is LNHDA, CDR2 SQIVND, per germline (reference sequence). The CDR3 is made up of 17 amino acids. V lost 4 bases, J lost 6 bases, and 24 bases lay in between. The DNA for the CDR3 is TGTGCCAGTAGTACCCAAGGGCGACATCGGGGGAACCATGGCTACACCTTC. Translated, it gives CASSTQGRHRGNHGYTF.

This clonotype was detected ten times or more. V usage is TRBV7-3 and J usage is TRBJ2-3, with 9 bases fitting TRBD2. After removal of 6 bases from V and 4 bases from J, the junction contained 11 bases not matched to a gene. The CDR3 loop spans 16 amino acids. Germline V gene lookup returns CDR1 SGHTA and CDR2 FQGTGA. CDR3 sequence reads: CASSAYSGRGADTQYF. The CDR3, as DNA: TGTGCCAGCAGTGCTTATAGCGGGAGAGGGGCAGATACGCAGTATTTT.